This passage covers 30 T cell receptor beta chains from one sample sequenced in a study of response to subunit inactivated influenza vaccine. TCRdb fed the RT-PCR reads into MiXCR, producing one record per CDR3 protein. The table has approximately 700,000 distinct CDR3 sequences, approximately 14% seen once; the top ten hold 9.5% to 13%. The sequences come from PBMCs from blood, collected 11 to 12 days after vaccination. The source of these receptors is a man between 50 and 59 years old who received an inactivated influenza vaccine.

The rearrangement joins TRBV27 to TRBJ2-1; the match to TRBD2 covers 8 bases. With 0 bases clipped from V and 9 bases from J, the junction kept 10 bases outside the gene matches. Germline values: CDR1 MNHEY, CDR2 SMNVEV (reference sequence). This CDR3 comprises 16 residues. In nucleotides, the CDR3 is TGTGCCAGCAGTTTATCTCCGGGAGGGAGCTTCCTTGAGCAGTTCTTC. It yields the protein CASSLSPGGSFLEQFF.

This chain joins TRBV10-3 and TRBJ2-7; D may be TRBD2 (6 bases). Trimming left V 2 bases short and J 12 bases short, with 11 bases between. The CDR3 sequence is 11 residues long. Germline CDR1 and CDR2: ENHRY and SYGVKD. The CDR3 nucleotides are TGTGCCATCAGTGAGGGAGGGGAGGTGTACTTC. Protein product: CAISEGGEVYF.

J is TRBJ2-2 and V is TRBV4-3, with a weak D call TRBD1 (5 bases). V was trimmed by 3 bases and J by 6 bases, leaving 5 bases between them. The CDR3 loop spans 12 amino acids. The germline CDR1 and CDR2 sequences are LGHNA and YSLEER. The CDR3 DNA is TGCGCCAGCAGCCAGGGGCCCGGGGAGCTGTTTTTT. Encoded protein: CASSQGPGELFF.

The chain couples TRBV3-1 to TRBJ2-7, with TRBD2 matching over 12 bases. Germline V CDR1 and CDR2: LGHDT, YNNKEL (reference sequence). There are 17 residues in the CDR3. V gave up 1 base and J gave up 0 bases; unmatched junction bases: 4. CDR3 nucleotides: TGTGCCAGCAGCCAAGCTAGCGGGGGGGGGAGCTCCTACGAGCAGTACTTC. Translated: CASSQASGGGSSYEQYF.

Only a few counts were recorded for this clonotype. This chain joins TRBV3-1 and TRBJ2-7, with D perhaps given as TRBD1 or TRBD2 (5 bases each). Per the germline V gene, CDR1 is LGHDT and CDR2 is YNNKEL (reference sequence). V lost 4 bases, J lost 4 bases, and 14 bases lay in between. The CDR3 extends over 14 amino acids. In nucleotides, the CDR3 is TGTGCCAGCAGCCGGGACCCAGAGGTTTACGAGCAGTACTTC. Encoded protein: CASSRDPEVYEQYF.

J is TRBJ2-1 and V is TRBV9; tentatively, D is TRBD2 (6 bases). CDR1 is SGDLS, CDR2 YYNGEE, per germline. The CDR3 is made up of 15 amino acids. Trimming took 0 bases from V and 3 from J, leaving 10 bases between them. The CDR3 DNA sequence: TGTGCCAGCAGCGTAGGGGGGGAGCTCTACAATGAGCAGTTCTTC. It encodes CASSVGGELYNEQFF.

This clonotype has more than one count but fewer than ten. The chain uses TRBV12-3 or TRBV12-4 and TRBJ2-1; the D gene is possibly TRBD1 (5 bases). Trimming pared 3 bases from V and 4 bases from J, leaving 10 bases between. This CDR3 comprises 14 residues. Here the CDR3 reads CASSFWAGYNEQFF. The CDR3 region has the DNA TGTGCCAGCAGTTTTTGGGCAGGGTACAATGAGCAGTTCTTC.

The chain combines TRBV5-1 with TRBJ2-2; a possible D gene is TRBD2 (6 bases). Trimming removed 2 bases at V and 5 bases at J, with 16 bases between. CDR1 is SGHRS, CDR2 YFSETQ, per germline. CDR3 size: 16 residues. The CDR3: CASSFGGAAGTGELFF. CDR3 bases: TGCGCCAGCAGCTTTGGCGGGGCAGCAGGTACCGGGGAGCTGTTTTTT.

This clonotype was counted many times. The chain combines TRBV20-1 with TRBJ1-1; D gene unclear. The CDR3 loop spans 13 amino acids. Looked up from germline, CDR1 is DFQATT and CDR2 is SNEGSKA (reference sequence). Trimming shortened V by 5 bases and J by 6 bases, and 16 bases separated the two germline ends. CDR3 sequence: CSAEGATPAEAFF. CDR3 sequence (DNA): TGCAGTGCTGAAGGCGCGACGCCAGCTGAAGCTTTCTTT.

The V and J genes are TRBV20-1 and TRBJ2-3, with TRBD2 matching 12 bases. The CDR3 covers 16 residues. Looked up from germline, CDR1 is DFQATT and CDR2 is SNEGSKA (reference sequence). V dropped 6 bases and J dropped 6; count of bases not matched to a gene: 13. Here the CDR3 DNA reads TGCAGTGCCCGGAATCCTAGCGGGGGGGCAACCGATACGCAGTATTTT. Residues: CSARNPSGGATDTQYF.

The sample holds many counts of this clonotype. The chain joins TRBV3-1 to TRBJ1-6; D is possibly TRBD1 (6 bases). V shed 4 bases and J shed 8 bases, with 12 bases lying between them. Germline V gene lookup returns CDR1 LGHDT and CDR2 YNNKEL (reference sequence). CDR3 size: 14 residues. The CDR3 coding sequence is TGTGCCAGCAGCCTCACAGGGAGGGATTCACCCCTCCACTTT. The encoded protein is CASSLTGRDSPLHF.

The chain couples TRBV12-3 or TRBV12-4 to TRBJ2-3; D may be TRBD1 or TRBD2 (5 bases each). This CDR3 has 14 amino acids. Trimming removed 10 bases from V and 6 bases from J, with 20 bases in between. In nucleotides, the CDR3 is TGTGCCATCCACCAGGGCAGCCGGAGGGATACGCAGTATTTT. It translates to CAIHQGSRRDTQYF.

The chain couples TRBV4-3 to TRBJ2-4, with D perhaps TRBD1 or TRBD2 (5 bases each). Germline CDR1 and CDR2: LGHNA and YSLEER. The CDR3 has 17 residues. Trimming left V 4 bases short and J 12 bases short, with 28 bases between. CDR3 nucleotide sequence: TGCGCCAGCAGCCCAGGGAGAAGTTGGAGGCCCGGTATCGCTCAGTACTTC. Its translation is CASSPGRSWRPGIAQYF.

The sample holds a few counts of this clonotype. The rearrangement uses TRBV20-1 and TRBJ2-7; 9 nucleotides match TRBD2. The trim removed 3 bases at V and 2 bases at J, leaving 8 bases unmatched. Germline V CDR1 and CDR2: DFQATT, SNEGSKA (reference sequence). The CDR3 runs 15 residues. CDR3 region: CSARRKEREAYEQYF. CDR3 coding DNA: TGCAGTGCTAGGAGGAAGGAGCGGGAGGCCTACGAGCAGTACTTC.

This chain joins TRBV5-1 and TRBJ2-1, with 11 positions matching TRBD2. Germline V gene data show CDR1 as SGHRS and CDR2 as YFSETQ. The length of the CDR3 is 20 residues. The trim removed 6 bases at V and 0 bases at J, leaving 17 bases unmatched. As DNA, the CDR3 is TGCGCCAGCACCCCACTGGGGCTAGCGGGGGGTTCGAGCTCCTACAATGAGCAGTTCTTC. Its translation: CASTPLGLAGGSSSYNEQFF.

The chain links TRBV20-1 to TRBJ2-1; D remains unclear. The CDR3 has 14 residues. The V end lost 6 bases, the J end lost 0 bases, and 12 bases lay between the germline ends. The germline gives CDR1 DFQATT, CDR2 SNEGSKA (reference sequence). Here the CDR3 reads CSASSRSSYNEQFF. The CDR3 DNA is TGCAGTGCCTCCAGCAGGAGCTCCTACAATGAGCAGTTCTTC.

CDR3 sequence: CASSLGQGMQPQHF. CDR3 nucleotide sequence: TGTGCCAGCAGCTTAGGACAGGGGATGCAGCCCCAGCATTTT. The rearrangement uses TRBV7-2 and TRBJ1-5; 8 nucleotides align to TRBD1. CDR1 and CDR2 (germline): SGHTA, FQGNSA. The CDR3 has 14 residues. V shed 1 base, J shed 7 bases, and the junction held 3 bases outside the gene matches. The variable domain in full, completed from reference TRBV7-2 and TRBJ1-5, reads GAGVSQSPSNKVTEKGKDVELRCDPISGHTALYWYRQSLGQGLEFLIYFQGNSAPDKSGLPSDRFSAERTGGSVSTLTIQRTQQEDSAVYLCASSLGQGMQPQHFGDGTRLSIL.

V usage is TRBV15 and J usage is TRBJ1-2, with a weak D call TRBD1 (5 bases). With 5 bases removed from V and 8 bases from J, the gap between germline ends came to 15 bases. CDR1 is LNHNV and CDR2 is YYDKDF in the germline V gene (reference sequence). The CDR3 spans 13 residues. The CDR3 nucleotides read TGTGCCACCAGCGGAGGCAGGGAAGACGGCTACACCTTC. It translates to CATSGGREDGYTF.

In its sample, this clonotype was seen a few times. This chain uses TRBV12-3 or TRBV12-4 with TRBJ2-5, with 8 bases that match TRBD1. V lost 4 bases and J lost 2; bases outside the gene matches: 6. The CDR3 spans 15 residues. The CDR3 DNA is TGTGCCAGCAGTTCGGAGAGGACAGGGCAAGAGACCCAGTACTTC. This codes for CASSSERTGQETQYF.

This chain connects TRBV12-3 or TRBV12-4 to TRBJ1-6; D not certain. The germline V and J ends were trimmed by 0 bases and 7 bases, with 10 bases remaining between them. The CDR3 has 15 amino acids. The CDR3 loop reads CASSLAWGYNSPLHF. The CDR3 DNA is TGTGCCAGCAGTTTAGCGTGGGGATACAATTCACCCCTCCACTTT.

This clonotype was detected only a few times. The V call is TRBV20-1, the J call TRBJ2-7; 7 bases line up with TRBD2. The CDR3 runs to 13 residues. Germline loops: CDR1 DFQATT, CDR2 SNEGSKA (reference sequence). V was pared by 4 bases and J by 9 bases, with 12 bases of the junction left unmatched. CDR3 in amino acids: CSAKGRVAEGQYF. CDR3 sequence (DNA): TGCAGTGCTAAGGGGAGGGTGGCCGAGGGGCAGTACTTC.

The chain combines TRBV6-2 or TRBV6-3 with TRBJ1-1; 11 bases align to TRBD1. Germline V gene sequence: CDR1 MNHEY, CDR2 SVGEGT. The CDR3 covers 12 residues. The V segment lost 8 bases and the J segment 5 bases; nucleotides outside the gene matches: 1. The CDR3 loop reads CASGTGGTEAFF. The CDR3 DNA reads TGTGCCAGCGGGACAGGGGGGACTGAAGCTTTCTTT.

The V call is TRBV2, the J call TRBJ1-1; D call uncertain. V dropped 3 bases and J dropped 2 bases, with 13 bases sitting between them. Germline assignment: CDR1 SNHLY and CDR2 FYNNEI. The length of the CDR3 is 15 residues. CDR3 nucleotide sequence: TGTGCCAGCAGTGAGGGAACTGGAATTAACACTGAAGCTTTCTTT. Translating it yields CASSEGTGINTEAFF.

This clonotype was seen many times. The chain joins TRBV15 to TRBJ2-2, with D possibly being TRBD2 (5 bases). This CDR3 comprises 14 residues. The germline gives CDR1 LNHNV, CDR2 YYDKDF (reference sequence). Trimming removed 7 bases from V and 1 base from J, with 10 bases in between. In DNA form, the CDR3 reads TGTGCCACCAAAAGAGGGATGAACACCGGGGAGCTGTTTTTT. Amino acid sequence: CATKRGMNTGELFF.

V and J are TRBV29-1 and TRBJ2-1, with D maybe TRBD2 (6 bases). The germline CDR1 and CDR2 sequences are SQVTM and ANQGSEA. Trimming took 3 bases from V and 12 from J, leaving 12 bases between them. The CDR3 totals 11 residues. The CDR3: CSVDGGGGQFF. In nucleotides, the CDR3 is TGCAGCGTTGACGGTGGGGGAGGGCAGTTCTTC.

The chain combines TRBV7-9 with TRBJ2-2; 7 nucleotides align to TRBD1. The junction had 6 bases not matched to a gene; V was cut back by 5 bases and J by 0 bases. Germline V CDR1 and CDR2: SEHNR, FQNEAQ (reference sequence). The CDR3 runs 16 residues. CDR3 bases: TGTGCCAGCAGCGATAACAGGGGACCGAACACCGGGGAGCTGTTTTTT. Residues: CASSDNRGPNTGELFF.

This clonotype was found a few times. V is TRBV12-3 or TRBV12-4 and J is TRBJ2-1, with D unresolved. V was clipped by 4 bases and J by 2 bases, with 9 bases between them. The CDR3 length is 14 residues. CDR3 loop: CASSWVGTYNEQFF. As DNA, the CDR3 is TGTGCCAGCAGTTGGGTGGGGACCTACAATGAGCAGTTCTTC.

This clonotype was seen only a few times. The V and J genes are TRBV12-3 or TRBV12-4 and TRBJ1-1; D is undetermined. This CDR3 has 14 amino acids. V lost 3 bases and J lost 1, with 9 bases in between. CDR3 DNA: TGTGCCAGCAGTTTTCGTTGGGGGAACACTGAAGCTTTCTTT. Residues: CASSFRWGNTEAFF.

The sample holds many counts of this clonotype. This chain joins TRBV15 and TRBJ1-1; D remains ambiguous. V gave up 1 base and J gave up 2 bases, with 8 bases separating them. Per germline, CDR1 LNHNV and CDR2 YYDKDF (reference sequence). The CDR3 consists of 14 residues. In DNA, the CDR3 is TGTGCCACCAGCAGAGGTACCTTCAACACTGAAGCTTTCTTT. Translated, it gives CATSRGTFNTEAFF.

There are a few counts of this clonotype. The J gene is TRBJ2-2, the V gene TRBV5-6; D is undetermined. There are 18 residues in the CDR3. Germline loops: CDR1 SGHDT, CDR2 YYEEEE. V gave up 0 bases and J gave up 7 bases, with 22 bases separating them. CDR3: CASSLAYWAGRTDGELFF. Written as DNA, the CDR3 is TGTGCCAGCAGCTTGGCCTATTGGGCAGGACGAACAGACGGGGAGCTGTTTTTT.